This T cell receptor (beta chain) was recovered during a study of T cell responses to AZD1222 COVID-19 vaccine. Study-level results: The study identified only five to seven AZD1222 recipients as seropositive at baseline. All repertoire sampling was performed exclusively after the peak T cell response. Of spike-specific TCRs, nearly half reportedly target regions left unmutated in variants.

Comment on this clone: Antigen specificity is unknown.

Assay used: immunoSEQ multiplex PCR; TCRdb lists only in-frame clones, some missing. This sample yields 150,000 to 200,000 clones, of which almost 95% are seen a single time; over 7.5% belongs to the top ten. The sample consisted of peripheral blood, taken on day 0 of AZD1222 vaccination. This TCR derives from an adult in good health.

The CDR3 DNA reads TGTGCCAGCAGCCTTTACTATGAGACCCAAAAAGAGACCCAGTACTTC. Residues: CASSLYYETQKETQYF. The chain employs TRBV5-6 and TRBJ2-5; D not certain. Trimming left V 4 bases short and J 3 bases short, with 19 bases between. Germline assignment: CDR1 SGHDT and CDR2 YYEEEE. The CDR3 extends over 16 amino acids.